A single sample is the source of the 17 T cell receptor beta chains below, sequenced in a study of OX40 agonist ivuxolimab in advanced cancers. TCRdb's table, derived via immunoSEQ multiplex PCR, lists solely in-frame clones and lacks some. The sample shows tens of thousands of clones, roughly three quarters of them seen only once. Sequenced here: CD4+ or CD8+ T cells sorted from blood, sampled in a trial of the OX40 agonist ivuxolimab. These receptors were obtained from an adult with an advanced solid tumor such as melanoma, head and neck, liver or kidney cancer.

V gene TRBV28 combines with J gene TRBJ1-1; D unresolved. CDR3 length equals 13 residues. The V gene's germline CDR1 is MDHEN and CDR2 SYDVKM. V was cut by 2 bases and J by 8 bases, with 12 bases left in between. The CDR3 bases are TGTGCCAGCAGTTTAGTGGGTCGGGCCGAAGCTTTCTTT. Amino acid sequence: CASSLVGRAEAFF.

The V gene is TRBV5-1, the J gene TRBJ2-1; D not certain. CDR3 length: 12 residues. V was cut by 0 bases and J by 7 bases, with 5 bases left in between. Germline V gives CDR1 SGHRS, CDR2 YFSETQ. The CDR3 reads CASSLGWNEQFF. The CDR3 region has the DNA TGCGCCAGCAGCTTGGGATGGAATGAGCAGTTCTTC.

Written as DNA, the CDR3 is TGTGCCTGGAGTAGGGGGCACTACAATGAGCAGTTCTTC. It codes for CAWSRGHYNEQFF. This chain uses TRBV30 with TRBJ2-1; 7 nucleotides align to TRBD1. This CDR3 is 13 amino acids long. V shed 2 bases, J shed 3 bases, and the junction held 1 base outside the gene matches. Germline CDR1 is GTSNPN and CDR2 is SVGIG (reference sequence).

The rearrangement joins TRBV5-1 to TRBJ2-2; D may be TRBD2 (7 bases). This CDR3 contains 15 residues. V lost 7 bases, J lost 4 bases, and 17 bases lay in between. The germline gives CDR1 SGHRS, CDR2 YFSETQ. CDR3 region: CASAPPGGSTGELFF. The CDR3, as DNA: TGCGCCAGCGCCCCCCCGGGGGGCAGCACCGGGGAGCTGTTTTTT. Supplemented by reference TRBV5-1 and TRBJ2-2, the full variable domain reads KAGVTQTPRYLIKTRGQQVTLSCSPISGHRSVSWYQQTPGQGLQFLFEYFSETQRNKGNFPGRFSGRQFSNSRSEMNVSTLELGDSALYLCASAPPGGSTGELFFGEGSRLTVL.

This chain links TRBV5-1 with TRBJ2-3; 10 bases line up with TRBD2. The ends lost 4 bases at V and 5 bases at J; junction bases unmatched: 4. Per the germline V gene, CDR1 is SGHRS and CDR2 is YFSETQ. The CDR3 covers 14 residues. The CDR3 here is CASSPAGGEDTQYF. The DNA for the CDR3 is TGCGCCAGCAGCCCAGCGGGAGGGGAAGATACGCAGTATTTT.

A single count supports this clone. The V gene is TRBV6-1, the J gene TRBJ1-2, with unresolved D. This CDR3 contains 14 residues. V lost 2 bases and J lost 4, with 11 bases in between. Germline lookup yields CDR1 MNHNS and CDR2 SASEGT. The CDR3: CASSEFAGTYGYTF. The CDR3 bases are TGTGCCAGCAGTGAATTTGCAGGAACCTATGGCTACACCTTC.

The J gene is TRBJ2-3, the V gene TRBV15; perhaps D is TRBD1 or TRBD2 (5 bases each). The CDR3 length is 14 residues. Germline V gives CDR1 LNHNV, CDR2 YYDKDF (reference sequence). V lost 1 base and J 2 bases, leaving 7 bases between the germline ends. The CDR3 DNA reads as TGTGCCACCAGCAGAGGGGGGTACACAGATACGCAGTATTTT. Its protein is CATSRGGYTDTQYF.

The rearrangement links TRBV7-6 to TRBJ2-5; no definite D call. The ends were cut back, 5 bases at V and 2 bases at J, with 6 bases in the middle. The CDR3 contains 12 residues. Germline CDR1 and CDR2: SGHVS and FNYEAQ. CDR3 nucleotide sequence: TGTGCCAGCAGCGGATCACAAGAGACCCAGTACTTC. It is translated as CASSGSQETQYF.

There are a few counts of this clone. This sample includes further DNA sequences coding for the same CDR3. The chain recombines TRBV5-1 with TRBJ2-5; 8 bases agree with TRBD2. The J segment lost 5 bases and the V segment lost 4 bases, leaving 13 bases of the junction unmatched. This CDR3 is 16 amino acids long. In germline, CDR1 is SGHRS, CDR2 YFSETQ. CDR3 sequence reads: CASSAGGAGRGETQYF. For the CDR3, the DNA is TGCGCCAGCAGCGCGGGGGGCGCGGGAAGGGGGGAGACCCAGTACTTC.

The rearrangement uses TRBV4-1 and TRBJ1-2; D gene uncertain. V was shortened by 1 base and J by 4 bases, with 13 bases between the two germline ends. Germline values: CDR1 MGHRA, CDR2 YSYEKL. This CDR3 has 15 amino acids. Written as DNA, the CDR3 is TGCGCCAGCAGCCAAGCGAGGGTTGGAACCTATGGCTACACCTTC. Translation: CASSQARVGTYGYTF.

The CDR3 here is CAWRTKRQGANEKLFF. For the CDR3, the DNA is TGTGCCTGGAGGACGAAGAGACAGGGGGCAAATGAAAAACTGTTTTTT. J is TRBJ1-4 and V is TRBV30; 10 nucleotides agree with TRBD1. The germline V gene has CDR1 GTSNPN and CDR2 SVGIG (reference sequence). CDR3 length equals 16 residues. The junction had 9 bases not matched to a gene; V was cut back by 3 bases and J by 5 bases.

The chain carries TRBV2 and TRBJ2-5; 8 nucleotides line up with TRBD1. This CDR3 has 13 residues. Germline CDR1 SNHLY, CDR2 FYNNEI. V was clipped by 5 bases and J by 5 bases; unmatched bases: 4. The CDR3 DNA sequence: TGTGCCAGCAGTAGCAGGGGGCTGGAGACCCAGTACTTC. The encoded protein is CASSSRGLETQYF.

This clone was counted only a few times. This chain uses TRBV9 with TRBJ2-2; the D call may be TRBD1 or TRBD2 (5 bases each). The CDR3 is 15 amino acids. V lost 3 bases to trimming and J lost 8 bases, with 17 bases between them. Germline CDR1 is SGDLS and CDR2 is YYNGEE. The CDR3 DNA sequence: TGTGCCAGCAGCGCACAGAGGGGCGGATCGGGGGAGCTGTTTTTT. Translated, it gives CASSAQRGGSGELFF.

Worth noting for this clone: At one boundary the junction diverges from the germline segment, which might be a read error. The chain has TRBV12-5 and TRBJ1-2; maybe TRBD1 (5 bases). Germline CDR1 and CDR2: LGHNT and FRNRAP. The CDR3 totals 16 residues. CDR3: CASGLVRGPGGLGHTF. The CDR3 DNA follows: TGTGCTAGTGGTTTGGTACGGGGACCTGGAGGCCTTGGCCACACCTTC.

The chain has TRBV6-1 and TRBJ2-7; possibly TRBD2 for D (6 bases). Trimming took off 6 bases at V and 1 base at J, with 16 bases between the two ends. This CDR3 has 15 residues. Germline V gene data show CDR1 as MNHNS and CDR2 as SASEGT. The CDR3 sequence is CASRSYGSGSYEQYF. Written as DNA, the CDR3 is TGTGCCAGCAGATCGTATGGTAGCGGTTCCTACGAGCAGTACTTC.

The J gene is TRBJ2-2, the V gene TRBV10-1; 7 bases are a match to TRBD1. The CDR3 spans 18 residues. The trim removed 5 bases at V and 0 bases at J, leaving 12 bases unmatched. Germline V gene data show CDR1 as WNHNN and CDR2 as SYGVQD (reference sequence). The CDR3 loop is CASSPTSGTAANTGELFF. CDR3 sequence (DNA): TGCGCCAGCAGTCCTACCTCCGGGACAGCTGCGAACACCGGGGAGCTGTTTTTT.

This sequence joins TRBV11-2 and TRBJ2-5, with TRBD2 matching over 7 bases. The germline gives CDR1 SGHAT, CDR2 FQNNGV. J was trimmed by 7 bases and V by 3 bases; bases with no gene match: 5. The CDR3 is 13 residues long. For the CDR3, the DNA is TGTGCCAGCAGCTTCACTAGCGACGGGACCCAGTACTTC. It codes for CASSFTSDGTQYF.